Sequencing of this TCR beta chain was carried out in a study of T-cell reconstitution after alpha-beta-depleted transplantation in children. The sample holds a few counts of this clonotype. Its target is unknown. Unique molecular identifiers featured in how the TCRbeta library was prepared. TCRdb fed the PCR reads into MiXCR, producing one record per CDR3 protein. This sample has about 830,000 distinct CDR3 sequences, with around 17% found just once. V lost 3 bases to trimming and J lost 7 bases, with 15 bases between them. CDR3 length: 15 amino acids. Findings and limits, study-wide: Expanded clones from the graft, numbering several hundred, reportedly supplied alpha-beta T cells about two months after transplant.

This chain uses TRBV12-3 or TRBV12-4 with TRBJ2-2, with TRBD2 as a possible D gene (5 bases). Source: PBMCs, mostly from graft donor cells, taken 360 days after TCRalphabeta/CD19-depleted stem cell transplant. The sequence was collected from a male patient younger than 18 who had a stem cell transplant for acute lymphoblastic leukemia, so the T cells may come from the graft donor. The CDR3 sequence is CASSFREGRGGELFF. The CDR3 nucleotides read TGTGCCAGCAGTTTTCGTGAGGGCCGTGGCGGGGAGCTGTTTTTT.